This entry describes one T cell receptor (beta chain). V lost 6 bases and J lost 3; bases outside the gene matches: 10. This CDR3 has 16 amino acids. The germline V gene has CDR1 SNHLY and CDR2 FYNNEI. This entry comes from a study of blood T cell repertoires in COVID-19. Background on the study: Sites across the United States, Italy and Spain contributed samples from acute and convalescent COVID-19. Sample material is recorded as cDNA or gDNA derived from T cells, B-cell-depleted T cells, or PBMCs.

TCRdb's copy holds only in-frame clones and misses some; the assay was immunoSEQ multiplex PCR. The sample holds hundreds of thousands of clones, just under 90% seen once. The specimen sequenced was peripheral blood. The chain has TRBV2 and TRBJ2-1; 8 bases agree with TRBD1. The sequence was collected from a woman aged 25 to 39 with COVID-19, enrolled during active disease. CDR3 in amino acids: CASSSSGTGVYNEQFF. The CDR3 DNA reads as TGTGCCAGCAGCAGCTCCGGGACAGGAGTCTACAATGAGCAGTTCTTC.